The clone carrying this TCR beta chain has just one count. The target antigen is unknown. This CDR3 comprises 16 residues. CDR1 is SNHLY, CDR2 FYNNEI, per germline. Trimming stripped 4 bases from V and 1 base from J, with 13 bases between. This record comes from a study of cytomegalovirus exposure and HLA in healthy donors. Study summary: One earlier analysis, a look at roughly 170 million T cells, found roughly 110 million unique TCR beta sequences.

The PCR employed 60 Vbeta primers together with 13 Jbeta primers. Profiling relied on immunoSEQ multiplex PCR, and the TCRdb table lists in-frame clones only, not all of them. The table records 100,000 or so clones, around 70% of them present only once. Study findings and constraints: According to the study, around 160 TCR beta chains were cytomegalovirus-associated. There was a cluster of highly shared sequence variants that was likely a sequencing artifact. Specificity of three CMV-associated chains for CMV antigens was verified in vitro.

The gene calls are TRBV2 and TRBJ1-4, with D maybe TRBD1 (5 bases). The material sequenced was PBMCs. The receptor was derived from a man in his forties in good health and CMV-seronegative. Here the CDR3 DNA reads TGTGCCAGCAGTGGGTTGGGGCGACGAACTAATGAAAAACTGTTTTTT. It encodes CASSGLGRRTNEKLFF.